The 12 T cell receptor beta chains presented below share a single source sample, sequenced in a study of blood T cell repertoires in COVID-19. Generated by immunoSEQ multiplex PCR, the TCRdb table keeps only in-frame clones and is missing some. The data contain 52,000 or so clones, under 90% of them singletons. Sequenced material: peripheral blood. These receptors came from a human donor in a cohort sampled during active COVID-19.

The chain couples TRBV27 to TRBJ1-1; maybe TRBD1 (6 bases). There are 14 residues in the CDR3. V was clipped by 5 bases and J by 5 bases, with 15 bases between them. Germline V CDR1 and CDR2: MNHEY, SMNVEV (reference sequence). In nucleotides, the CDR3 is TGTGCCAGCAGTCCGGTCGGGAGGGGGACTGAAGCTTTCTTT. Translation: CASSPVGRGTEAFF.

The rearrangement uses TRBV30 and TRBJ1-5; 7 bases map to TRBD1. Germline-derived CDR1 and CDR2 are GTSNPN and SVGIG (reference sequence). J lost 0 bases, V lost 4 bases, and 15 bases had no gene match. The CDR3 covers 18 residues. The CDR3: CAWNAGQDSFYSNQPQHF. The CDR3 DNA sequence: TGTGCCTGGAACGCCGGACAGGATTCCTTTTATAGCAATCAGCCCCAGCATTTT.

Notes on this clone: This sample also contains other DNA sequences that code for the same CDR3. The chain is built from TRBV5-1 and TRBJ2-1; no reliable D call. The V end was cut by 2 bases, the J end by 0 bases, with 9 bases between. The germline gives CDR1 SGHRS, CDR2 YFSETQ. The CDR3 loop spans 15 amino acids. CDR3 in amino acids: CASSLASSSYNEQFF. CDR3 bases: TGCGCCAGCAGCTTAGCGTCGAGCTCCTACAATGAGCAGTTCTTC.

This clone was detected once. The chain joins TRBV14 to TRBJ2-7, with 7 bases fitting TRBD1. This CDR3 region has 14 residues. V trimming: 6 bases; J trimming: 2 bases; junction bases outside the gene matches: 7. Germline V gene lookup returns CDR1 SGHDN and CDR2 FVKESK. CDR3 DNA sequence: TGTGCCAGCAGACCCACAGGGGTGGCCTACGAGCAGTACTTC. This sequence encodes CASRPTGVAYEQYF.

The CDR3 bases are TGCGCCAGCAGCTTGGGCGGAAATGGCGCCAAGAACACTGAAGCTTTCTTT. Translated, it gives CASSLGGNGAKNTEAFF. This chain links TRBV5-1 with TRBJ1-1; D gene uncertain. Trimming shortened V by 0 bases and J by 1 base, and 16 bases separated the two germline ends. CDR3 length: 17 amino acids. Germline V gene lookup returns CDR1 SGHRS and CDR2 YFSETQ.

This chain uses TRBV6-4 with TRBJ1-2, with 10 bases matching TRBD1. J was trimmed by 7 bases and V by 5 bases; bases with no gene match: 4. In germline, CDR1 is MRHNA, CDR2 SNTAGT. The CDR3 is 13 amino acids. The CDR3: CASSWDRGSGYTF. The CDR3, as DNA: TGTGCCAGCAGTTGGGACAGGGGTAGTGGCTACACCTTC.

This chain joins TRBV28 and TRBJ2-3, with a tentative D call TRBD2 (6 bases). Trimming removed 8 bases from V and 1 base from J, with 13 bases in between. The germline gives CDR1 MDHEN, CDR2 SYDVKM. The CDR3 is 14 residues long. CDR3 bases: TGTGCCAGCTGGAGCGGGCCCCGCACAGATACGCAGTATTTT. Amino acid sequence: CASWSGPRTDTQYF.

CDR3: CASSPGREKLFF. CDR3 DNA: TGTGCCAGCAGTCCGGGGAGGGAAAAACTGTTTTTT. The chain employs TRBV6-5 and TRBJ1-4; D unclear. V lost 5 bases, J lost 8 bases, and 9 bases lay in between. CDR1 and CDR2 (germline): MNHEY, SVGAGI. This CDR3 spans 12 amino acids.

CDR3 sequence: CASSLAGRSYEQYF. Here the CDR3 DNA reads TGTGCCAGCAGTTTGGCAGGGCGGTCCTACGAGCAGTACTTC. V usage is TRBV28 and J usage is TRBJ2-7; D is possibly TRBD1 (5 bases). Per germline, CDR1 MDHEN and CDR2 SYDVKM. V lost 3 bases, J lost 1 base, and 10 bases lay in between. The CDR3 is made up of 14 amino acids.

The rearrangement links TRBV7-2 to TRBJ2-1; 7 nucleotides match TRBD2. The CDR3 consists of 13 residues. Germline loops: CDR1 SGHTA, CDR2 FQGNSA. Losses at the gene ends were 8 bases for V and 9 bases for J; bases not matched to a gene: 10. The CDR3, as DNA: TGTGCCAGCCTTTTGGGGCGGGAGAGTGAGCAGTTCTTC. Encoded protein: CASLLGRESEQFF.

This CDR3 is CASSPSPRQNTEAFF. The CDR3 nucleotides are TGTGCCAGCAGTCCTAGCCCTAGACAGAACACTGAAGCTTTCTTT. The chain uses TRBV7-2 and TRBJ1-1; D gene unclear. V lost 6 bases, J lost 1 base, and 15 bases lay in between. Germline values: CDR1 SGHTA, CDR2 FQGNSA. This CDR3 is built from 15 residues.

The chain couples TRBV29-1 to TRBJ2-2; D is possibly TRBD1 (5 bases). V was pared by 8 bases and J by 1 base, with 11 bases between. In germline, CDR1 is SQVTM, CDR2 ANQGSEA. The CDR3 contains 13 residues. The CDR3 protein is CSSRTRNTGELFF. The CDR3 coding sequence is TGCAGCTCCCGGACAAGGAACACCGGGGAGCTGTTTTTT.